This is a list of T cell receptor beta chains from one sample in a study of T cells after yellow fever vaccination. TCRdb re-derived calls from the 5' RACE reads in MiXCR, one entry per CDR3 protein. Among under 95,000 distinct CDR3 sequences listed, about 7.3% were seen once. The source material was CD8+ T cells sorted from PBMCs, sampled 9 to 11 days after the first yellow fever vaccination. These receptors were taken from a man in his late teens or twenties who received the YFV17D yellow fever vaccine. The conserved cysteine and the conserved F or W are not part of the CDR3 here.

cdr3_aa: ASSPVSGRQGPEVDTQY
j_call: TRBJ2-3
v_call: TRBV12-3/TRBV12-4

cdr3_aa: ASSPYPQPSTDTQY
j_call: TRBJ2-3
v_call: TRBV6-4

cdr3_aa: SGAASKQKETQY
j_call: TRBJ2-5
v_call: TRBV29-1

cdr3_aa: ASWAPQGANTGELF
j_call: TRBJ2-2
v_call: TRBV12-3/TRBV12-4

cdr3_aa: ASSPQVAGGPYNEQF
j_call: TRBJ2-1
v_call: TRBV27

cdr3_aa: SARDLGGTDTQY
j_call: TRBJ2-3
v_call: TRBV20-1

cdr3_aa: ASSDGTGLNEQF
j_call: TRBJ2-1
v_call: TRBV9

cdr3_aa: ASSLEGGEAF
j_call: TRBJ1-1
v_call: TRBV7-9

cdr3_aa: ASSYTPISGGANEQF
j_call: TRBJ2-1
v_call: TRBV5-8

cdr3_aa: ASSLRTGDTFGYT
j_call: TRBJ1-2
v_call: TRBV4-3

cdr3_aa: SASLAGGGEQF
j_call: TRBJ2-1
v_call: TRBV20-1

cdr3_aa: ASSQTGGNEQF
j_call: TRBJ2-1
v_call: TRBV5-1

cdr3_aa: ASSPLQISYNEQF
j_call: TRBJ2-1
v_call: TRBV7-9

cdr3_aa: ASSYPGRRIDYGYT
j_call: TRBJ1-2
v_call: TRBV6-5

cdr3_aa: ASSKGGGGDISTNTQY
j_call: TRBJ2-3
v_call: TRBV9

cdr3_aa: SARSGSPQETQY
j_call: TRBJ2-5
v_call: TRBV20-1

cdr3_aa: ASSARIPYEQY
j_call: TRBJ2-7
v_call: TRBV27

cdr3_aa: ASTPTHWGNQPQH
j_call: TRBJ1-5
v_call: TRBV7-2

cdr3_aa: ASSYLAGATGELF
j_call: TRBJ2-2
v_call: TRBV27